The clone carrying this T cell receptor (beta chain) has a single count. As yet, its antigen is unknown. This specimen belongs to a study of cytomegalovirus exposure and HLA in healthy donors. Points from the study as a whole: Most TCR sequences were rare, but some public TCRs occurred in many donors.

This CDR3 has 15 amino acids. Germline V gene lookup returns CDR1 MNHNS and CDR2 SASEGT. Trimming stripped 7 bases from V and 6 bases from J, with 18 bases between. TCRdb keeps only in-frame clones here, not all; method: immunoSEQ multiplex PCR. The data show 90,000 to 100,000 clones, with roughly 87% seen just once and 6.3% held by the top ten. The chain uses TRBV6-1 and TRBJ2-2; tentative D call: TRBD2 (5 bases). The sequenced sample consisted of PBMCs. The TCR comes from a man aged 18 to 30 in good health and CMV-seropositive. The CDR3 coding sequence is TGTGCCAGCATTCAGGCGGCTAGCCCAGCCGGGGAGCTGTTTTTT. This translates into CASIQAASPAGELFF.